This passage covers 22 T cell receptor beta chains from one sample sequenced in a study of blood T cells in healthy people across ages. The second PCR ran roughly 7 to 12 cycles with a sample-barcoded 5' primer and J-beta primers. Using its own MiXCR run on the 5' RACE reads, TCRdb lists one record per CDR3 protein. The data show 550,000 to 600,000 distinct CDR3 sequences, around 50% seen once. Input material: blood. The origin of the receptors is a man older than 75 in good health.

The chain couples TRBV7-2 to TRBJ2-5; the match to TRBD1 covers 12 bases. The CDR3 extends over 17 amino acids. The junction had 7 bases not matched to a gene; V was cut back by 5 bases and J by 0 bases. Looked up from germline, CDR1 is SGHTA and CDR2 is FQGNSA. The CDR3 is CASSLGQGAMYQETQYF. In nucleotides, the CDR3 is TGTGCCAGCAGCCTGGGACAGGGGGCTATGTACCAAGAGACCCAGTACTTC.

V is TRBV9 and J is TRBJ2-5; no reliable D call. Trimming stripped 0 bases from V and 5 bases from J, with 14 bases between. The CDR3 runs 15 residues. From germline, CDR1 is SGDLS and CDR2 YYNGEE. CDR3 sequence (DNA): TGTGCCAGCAGCGTAGCGGCAGGAGCCCAGGAGACCCAGTACTTC. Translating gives CASSVAAGAQETQYF.

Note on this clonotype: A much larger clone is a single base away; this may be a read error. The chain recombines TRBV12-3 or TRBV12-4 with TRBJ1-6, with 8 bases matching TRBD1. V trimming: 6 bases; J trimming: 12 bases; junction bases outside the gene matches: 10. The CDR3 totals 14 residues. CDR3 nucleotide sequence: TGTGCCAGCAGCCTACAGGGGGAAGGATTACCCCTCCACTTT. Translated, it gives CASSLQGEGLPLHF.

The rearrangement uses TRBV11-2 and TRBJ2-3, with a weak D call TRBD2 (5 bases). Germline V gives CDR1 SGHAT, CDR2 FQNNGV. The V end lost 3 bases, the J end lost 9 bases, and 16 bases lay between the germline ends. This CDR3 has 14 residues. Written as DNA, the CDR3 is TGTGCCAGCAGCTTCGAAGGAACTAGTTACACGCAGTATTTT. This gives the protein CASSFEGTSYTQYF.

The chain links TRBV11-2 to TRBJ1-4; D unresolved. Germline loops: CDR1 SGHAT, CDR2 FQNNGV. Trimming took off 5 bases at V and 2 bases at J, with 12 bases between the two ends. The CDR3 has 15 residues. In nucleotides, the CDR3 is TGTGCCAGCAGCCCCTCTGGCAGGACTAATGAAAAACTGTTTTTT. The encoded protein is CASSPSGRTNEKLFF.

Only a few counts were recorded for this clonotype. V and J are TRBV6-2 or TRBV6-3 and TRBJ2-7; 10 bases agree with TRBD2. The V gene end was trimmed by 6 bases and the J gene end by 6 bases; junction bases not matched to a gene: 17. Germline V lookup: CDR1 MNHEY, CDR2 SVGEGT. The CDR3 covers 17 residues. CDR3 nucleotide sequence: TGTGCCAGCAGATGGATCTGGCTAGCGGGAGTCTACCGCGAGCAGTACTTC. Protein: CASRWIWLAGVYREQYF.

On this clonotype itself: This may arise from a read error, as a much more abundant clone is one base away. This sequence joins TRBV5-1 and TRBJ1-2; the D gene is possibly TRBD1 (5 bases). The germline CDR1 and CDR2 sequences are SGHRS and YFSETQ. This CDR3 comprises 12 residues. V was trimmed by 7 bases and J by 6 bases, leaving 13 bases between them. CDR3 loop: CASSSQGHGYTF. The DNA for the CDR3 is TGCGCCAGCTCGTCTCAGGGTCATGGCTACACCTTC.

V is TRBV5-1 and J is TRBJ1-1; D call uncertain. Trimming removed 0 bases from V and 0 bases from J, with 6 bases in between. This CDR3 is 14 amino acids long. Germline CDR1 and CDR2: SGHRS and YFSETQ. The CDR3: CASSLGNMNTEAFF. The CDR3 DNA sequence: TGCGCCAGCAGCTTGGGCAACATGAACACTGAAGCTTTCTTT.

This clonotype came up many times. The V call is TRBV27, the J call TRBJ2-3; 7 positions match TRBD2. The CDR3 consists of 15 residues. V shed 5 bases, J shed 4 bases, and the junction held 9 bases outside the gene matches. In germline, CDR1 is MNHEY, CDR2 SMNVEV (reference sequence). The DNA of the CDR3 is TGTGCCAGCAGTCCTGGGCGGGGGAGGGCAGATACGCAGTATTTT. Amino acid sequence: CASSPGRGRADTQYF.

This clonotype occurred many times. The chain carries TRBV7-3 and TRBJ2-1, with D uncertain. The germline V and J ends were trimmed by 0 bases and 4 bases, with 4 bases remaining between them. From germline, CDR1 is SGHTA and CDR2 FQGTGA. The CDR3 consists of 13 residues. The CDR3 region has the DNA TGTGCCAGCAGCTTAACGGTGTACAATGAGCAGTTCTTC. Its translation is CASSLTVYNEQFF.

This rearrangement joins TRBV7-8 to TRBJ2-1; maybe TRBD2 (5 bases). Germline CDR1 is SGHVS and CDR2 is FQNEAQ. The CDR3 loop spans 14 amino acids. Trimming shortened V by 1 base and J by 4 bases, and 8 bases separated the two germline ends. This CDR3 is CASSLGLYYNEQFF. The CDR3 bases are TGTGCCAGCAGCTTAGGACTATATTACAATGAGCAGTTCTTC. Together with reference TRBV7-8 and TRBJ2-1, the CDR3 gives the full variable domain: GAGVSQSPRYKVAKRGQDVALRCDPISGHVSLFWYQQALGQGPEFLTYFQNEAQLDKSGLPSDRFFAERPEGSVSTLKIQRTQQEDSAVYLCASSLGLYYNEQFFGPGTRLTVL.

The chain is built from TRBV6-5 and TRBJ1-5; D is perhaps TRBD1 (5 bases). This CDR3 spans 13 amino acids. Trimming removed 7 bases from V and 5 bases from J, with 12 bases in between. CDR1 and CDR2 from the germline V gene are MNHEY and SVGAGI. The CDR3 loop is CASKNPGDQPQHF. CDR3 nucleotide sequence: TGTGCCAGCAAGAACCCGGGGGATCAGCCCCAGCATTTT.

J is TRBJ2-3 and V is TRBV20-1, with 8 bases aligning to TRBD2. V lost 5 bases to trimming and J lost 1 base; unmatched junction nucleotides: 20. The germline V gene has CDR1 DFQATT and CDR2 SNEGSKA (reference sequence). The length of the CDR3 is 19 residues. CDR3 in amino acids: CSAELITSGGGLGTDTQYF. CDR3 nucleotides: TGCAGTGCTGAGCTAATAACTAGCGGTGGGGGTCTAGGCACAGATACGCAGTATTTT.

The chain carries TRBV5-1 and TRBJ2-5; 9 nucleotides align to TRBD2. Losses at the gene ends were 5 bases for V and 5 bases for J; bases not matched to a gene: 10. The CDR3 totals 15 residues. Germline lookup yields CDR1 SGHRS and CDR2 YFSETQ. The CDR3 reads CASSNSGSYRETQYF. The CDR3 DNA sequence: TGCGCCAGCAGTAATAGCGGGAGCTACCGCGAGACCCAGTACTTC.

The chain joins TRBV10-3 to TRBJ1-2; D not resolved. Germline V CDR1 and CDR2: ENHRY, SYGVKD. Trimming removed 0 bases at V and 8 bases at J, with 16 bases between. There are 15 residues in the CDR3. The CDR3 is CAISESSESLRGYTF. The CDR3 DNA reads TGTGCCATCAGTGAGTCTTCCGAGTCGTTGAGGGGCTACACCTTC.

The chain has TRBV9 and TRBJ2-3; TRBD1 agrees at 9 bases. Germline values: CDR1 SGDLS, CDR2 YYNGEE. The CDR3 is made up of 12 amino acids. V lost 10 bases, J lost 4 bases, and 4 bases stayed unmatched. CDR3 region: CASGTGSDTQYF. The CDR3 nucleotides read TGTGCCTCCGGGACAGGGTCAGATACGCAGTATTTT.

The CDR3: CASSQDLWTPGNEQFF. CDR3 coding DNA: TGTGCCAGCAGCCAAGATCTATGGACCCCGGGCAATGAGCAGTTCTTC. This chain connects TRBV3-1 to TRBJ2-1; D gene ambiguous. V was cut by 0 bases and J by 6 bases, with 15 bases left in between. The CDR3 is 16 residues long. In germline, CDR1 is LGHDT, CDR2 YNNKEL (reference sequence).

This chain's CDR3 is CASSLIRAGAYEQYF. The CDR3 DNA is TGTGCCAGCAGTTTGATTCGGGCGGGGGCGTACGAGCAGTACTTC. The chain links TRBV12-3 or TRBV12-4 to TRBJ2-7, with a weak D call TRBD2 (7 bases). V lost 3 bases and J lost 4, with 16 bases in between. The CDR3 runs to 15 residues.

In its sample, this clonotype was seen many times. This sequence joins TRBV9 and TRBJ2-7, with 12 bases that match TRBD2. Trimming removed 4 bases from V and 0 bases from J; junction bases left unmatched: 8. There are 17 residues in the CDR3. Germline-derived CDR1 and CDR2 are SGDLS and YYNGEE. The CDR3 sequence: CASSPTSGSLSSYEQYF. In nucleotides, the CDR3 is TGTGCCAGCAGCCCGACTAGCGGGAGCCTGAGCTCCTACGAGCAGTACTTC.

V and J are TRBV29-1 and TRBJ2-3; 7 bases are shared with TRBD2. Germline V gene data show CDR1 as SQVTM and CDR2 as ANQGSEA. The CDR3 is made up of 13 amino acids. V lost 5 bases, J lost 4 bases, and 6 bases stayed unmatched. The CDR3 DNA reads TGCAGCGTTCACGCGGGAGCGTCAGATACGCAGTATTTT. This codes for CSVHAGASDTQYF.

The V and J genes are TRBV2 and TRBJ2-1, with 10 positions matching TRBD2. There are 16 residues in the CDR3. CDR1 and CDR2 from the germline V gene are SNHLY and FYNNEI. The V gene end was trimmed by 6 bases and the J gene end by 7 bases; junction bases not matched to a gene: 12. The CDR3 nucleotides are TGTGCCAGCAGGGAGAGAAGCGGGGGGGTCCTGAATGAGCAGTTCTTC. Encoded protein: CASRERSGGVLNEQFF.

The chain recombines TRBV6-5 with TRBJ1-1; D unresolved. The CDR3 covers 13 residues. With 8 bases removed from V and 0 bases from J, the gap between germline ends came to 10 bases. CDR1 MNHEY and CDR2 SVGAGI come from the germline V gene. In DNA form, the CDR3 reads TGTGCCAGCTCGGGCCTACTGAACACTGAAGCTTTCTTT. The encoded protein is CASSGLLNTEAFF.